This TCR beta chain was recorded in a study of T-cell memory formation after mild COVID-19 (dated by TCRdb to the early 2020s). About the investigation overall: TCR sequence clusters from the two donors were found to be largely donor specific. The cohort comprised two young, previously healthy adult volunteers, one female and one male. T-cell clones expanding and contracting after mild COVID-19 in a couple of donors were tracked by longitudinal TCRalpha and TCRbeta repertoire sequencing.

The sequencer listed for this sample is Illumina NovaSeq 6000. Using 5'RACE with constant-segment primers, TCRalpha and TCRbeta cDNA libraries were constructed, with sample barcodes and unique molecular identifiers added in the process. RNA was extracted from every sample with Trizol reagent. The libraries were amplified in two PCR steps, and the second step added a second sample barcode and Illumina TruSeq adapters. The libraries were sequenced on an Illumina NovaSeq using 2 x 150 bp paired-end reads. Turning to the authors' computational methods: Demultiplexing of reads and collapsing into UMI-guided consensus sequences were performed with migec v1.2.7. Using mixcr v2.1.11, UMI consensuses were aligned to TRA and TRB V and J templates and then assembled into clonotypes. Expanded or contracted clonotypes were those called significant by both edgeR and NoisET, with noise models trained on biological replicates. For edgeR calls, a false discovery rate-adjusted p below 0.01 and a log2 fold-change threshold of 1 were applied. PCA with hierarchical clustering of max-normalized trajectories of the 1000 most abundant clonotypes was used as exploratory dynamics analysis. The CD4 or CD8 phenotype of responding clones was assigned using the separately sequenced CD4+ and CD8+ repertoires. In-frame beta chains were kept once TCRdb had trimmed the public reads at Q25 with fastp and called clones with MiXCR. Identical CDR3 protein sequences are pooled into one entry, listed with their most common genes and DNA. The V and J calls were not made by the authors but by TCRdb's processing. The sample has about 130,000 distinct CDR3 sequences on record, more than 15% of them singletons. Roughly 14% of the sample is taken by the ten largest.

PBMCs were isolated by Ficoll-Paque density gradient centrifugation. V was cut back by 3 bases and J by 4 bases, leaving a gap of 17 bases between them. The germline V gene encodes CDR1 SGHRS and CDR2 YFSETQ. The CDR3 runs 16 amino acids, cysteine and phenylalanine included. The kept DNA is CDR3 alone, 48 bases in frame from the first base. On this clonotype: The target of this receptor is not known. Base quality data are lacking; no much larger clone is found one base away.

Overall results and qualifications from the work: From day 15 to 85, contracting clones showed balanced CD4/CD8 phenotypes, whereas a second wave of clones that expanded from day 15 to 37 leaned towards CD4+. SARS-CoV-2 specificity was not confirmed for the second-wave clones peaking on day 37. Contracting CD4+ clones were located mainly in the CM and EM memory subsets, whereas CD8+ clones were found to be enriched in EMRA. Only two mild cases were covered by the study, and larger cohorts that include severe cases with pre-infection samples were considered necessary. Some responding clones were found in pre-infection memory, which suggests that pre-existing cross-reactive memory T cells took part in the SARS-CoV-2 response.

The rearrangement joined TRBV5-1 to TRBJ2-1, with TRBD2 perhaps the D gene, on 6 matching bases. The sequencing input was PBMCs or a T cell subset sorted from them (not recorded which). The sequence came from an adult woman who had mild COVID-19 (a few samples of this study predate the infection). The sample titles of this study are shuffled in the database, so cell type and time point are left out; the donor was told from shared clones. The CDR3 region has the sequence CASSSSSGGWYNEQFF. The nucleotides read TGCGCCAGCAGCTCGAGTAGCGGAGGTTGGTACAATGAGCAGTTCTTC.